The rows below give T cell receptor beta chains drawn from one sample of a study of T cells after yellow fever vaccination. TCRdb processed the 5' RACE reads anew with MiXCR; each CDR3 protein has one entry. This sample has 150,000 to 200,000 distinct CDR3 sequences; roughly 9% occur once, and the top ten carry around 40%. Specimen: CD8+ T cells sorted from PBMCs, collected 45 days after the yellow fever booster vaccination. These TCRs come from a young man who received the YFV17D yellow fever vaccine. Both conserved end residues are trimmed from each CDR3. Only part of the rows carry a size: once, few, many, or a class if the clone is expanded.

14	TRBV7-9	-	ASSLANSGGSETQY
13	TRBV4-3	many	ASSQGGGRGNIQY
12	TRBV29-1	-	SVSTGRTYTEAF
15	TRBV4-2	-	ASRQEPSGGSADTQY
14	TRBV7-6	-	ASSRGTRTDTGELF
10	TRBV12-3/TRBV12-4	few	ASSFPQVEAF
11	TRBV7-9	-	ASSPTHSSGYT
11	TRBV18	many	ASSLEPADTQY
12	TRBV27	-	ASSPAGGRQPQH
9	TRBV29-1	many	SVVGVHEQY
13	TRBV5-5	few	ASSSGPGHQETQY
13	TRBV5-3	-	ARSLAQGRNTEAF
14	TRBV6-5	-	ASTVGTSGAGETQY
12	TRBV5-1	-	ASSAWPEIYEQY
13	TRBV7-9	few	ASSLYGGQEDTQY
13	TRBV27	-	ASSLRLGSGREQY
15	TRBV5-6	few	ASSTRDRVTTLFEQY
11	TRBV9	few	ASSEGGDSEAF
9	TRBV29-1	few	SVPAGPREF
10	TRBV11-2	many	ASSQGATEAF
15	TRBV5-1	-	ASSLEQDLSGANVLT
10	TRBV11-2	-	ASTPSGTEAF
15	TRBV6-1	-	ASRGAKLAADSEKLF
18	TRBV5-1	few	ASSLMPSTLGTPNTGELF
12	TRBV5-1	-	ASSLAGRSYEQY
12	TRBV27	many	ASYGLHSYNEQF
14	TRBV7-2	-	ASSLMVTGFGQPQH
13	TRBV5-1	-	ASSPTGTYQETQY
9	TRBV6-2/TRBV6-3	few	ASSAGYGYT
10	TRBV7-9	-	ASSPRTSALY
10	TRBV7-3	few	ASSPNSGEQF
11	TRBV4-2	many	ASSQAGLWEQF
16	TRBV4-3	-	ASSQDRIKTDPGYGYT
19	TRBV15	-	ATSRAPEPGLADRYQETQY
11	TRBV7-9	few	ASSWRGDTEAF